The 11 T cell receptor beta chains given below trace back to one sample, sequenced in a study of T cell repertoires in cytomegalovirus infection. TCRdb re-derived calls from the reads in MiXCR, one entry per CDR3 protein. Among a few hundred thousand distinct CDR3 sequences, over 7.5% were seen once, and the ten largest hold around 4.5%. Sequencing was carried out using PBMCs. These receptor sequences come from a human donor in good health (CMV status not recorded). Some clones in this sample may be carry-over from other donors' samples.

This clonotype was recorded at least ten times. The rearrangement uses TRBV12-3 or TRBV12-4 and TRBJ1-4; weak D call: TRBD1 (5 bases). V lost 4 bases and J 8 bases, leaving 17 bases between the germline ends. The CDR3 sequence is 15 residues long. The CDR3 region is CASSSWARGDEKLFF. The CDR3 nucleotides are TGTGCCAGCAGTTCCTGGGCCCGGGGCGACGAAAAACTGTTTTTT.

The genes are TRBV2 and TRBJ2-7, with D possibly TRBD2 on 6 matching bases. Germline values: CDR1 SNHLY, CDR2 FYNNEI. This CDR3 region has 12 residues. V was trimmed by 8 bases and J by 7 bases, leaving 15 bases between them. CDR3 coding DNA: TGTGCCAGCCATGGGACTTCAAGGGAGCAGTACTTC. Its protein is CASHGTSREQYF.

The J gene is TRBJ1-5, the V gene TRBV19, with D maybe TRBD1 (5 bases). V was cut by 7 bases and J by 4 bases, with 20 bases left in between. This CDR3 is 16 amino acids long. Germline CDR1 is LNHDA and CDR2 is SQIVND (reference sequence). The CDR3 nucleotides read TGTGCCAGTAACCCATCGCCGGGACGGTTAAATCAGCCCCAGCATTTT. Amino acid sequence: CASNPSPGRLNQPQHF.

This clonotype was recorded a few times. The rearrangement uses TRBV6-1 and TRBJ1-5; D remains ambiguous. Germline CDR1 reads MNHNS; CDR2 reads SASEGT. Trimming left V 5 bases short and J 7 bases short, with 15 bases between. The length of the CDR3 is 14 residues. The CDR3 region is CASSYAPLRQPQHF. For the CDR3, the DNA is TGTGCCAGCAGTTATGCCCCCCTTCGCCAGCCCCAGCATTTT.

In this sample, this clonotype turned up many times. This chain joins TRBV28 and TRBJ1-4; 8 nucleotides align to TRBD1. J was trimmed by 7 bases and V by 7 bases; bases with no gene match: 11. The germline CDR1 and CDR2 sequences are MDHEN and SYDVKM. CDR3 length: 15 residues. The CDR3 here is CASTELTGESEKLFF. The CDR3, as DNA: TGTGCCAGCACCGAATTGACAGGGGAAAGTGAAAAACTGTTTTTT.

Sample share makes this clonotype medium-sized (0.01 to 0.1%). This sequence joins TRBV7-2 and TRBJ2-4; D is undetermined. The CDR3 length is 17 residues. In germline, CDR1 is SGHTA, CDR2 FQGNSA. V lost 4 bases and J lost 0, with 16 bases in between. CDR3 region: CASSSLRELSAKNIQYF. The DNA for the CDR3 is TGTGCCAGCAGCTCTCTCCGCGAGCTTTCAGCCAAAAACATTCAGTACTTC.

This clonotype was recorded at least ten times. The chain carries TRBV15 and TRBJ2-2, with TRBD1 matching over 10 bases. The germline CDR1 and CDR2 sequences are LNHNV and YYDKDF (reference sequence). There are 15 residues in the CDR3. With V trimmed by 3 bases and J by 4 bases, 2 bases remained unmatched. In DNA, the CDR3 is TGTGCCACCAGCAGCGGGGACAGGGGCACCGGGGAGCTGTTTTTT. Its protein is CATSSGDRGTGELFF.

This clonotype has ten or more counts. The chain recombines TRBV27 with TRBJ2-7; 9 positions match TRBD1. The CDR3 covers 16 residues. V lost 0 bases and J lost 0; bases outside the gene matches: 3. Germline CDR1 reads MNHEY; CDR2 reads SMNVEV (reference sequence). The CDR3 here is CASSLSGQGRSYEQYF. In DNA form, the CDR3 reads TGTGCCAGCAGTTTATCGGGACAGGGCCGCTCCTACGAGCAGTACTTC.

V gene TRBV6-6 combines with J gene TRBJ1-3; D might be TRBD1 (5 bases). The CDR3 has 16 residues. CDR1 MNHNY and CDR2 SVGAGI come from the germline V gene (reference sequence). Trimming removed 2 bases at V and 0 bases at J, with 11 bases between. CDR3 residues: CASSYGGTDSGNTIYF. The CDR3 DNA sequence: TGTGCCAGCAGTTACGGGGGGACCGACTCTGGAAACACCATATATTTT.

This clonotype was seen at least ten times. The chain recombines TRBV15 with TRBJ2-7, with 7 nucleotides matching TRBD1. Germline values: CDR1 LNHNV, CDR2 YYDKDF (reference sequence). This CDR3 region has 16 residues. The V and J ends lost 4 bases and 3 bases, in that order; junction bases with no gene match: 12. The CDR3: CATSTRGDNRGYEQYF. In DNA, the CDR3 is TGTGCCACCAGCACCCGGGGAGACAACAGGGGCTACGAGCAGTACTTC.

The V call is TRBV7-8, the J call TRBJ1-4; D not resolved. CDR1 SGHVS and CDR2 FQNEAQ come from the germline V gene. The CDR3 sequence is 15 residues long. V dropped 5 bases and J dropped 8 bases, with 18 bases sitting between them. The CDR3 spells CASSPGVGFREKLFF. The CDR3 DNA reads TGTGCCAGCAGCCCAGGCGTCGGGTTTCGGGAAAAACTGTTTTTT.